This T cell receptor (beta chain) was found in a study of T cell responses to AZD1222 COVID-19 vaccine. CDR3 length equals 13 residues. Germline V CDR1 and CDR2: MGHRA, YSYEKL. Trimming left V 2 bases short and J 7 bases short, with 9 bases between. Researchers grouped second doses given at about 4 or about 12 weeks into one pool. Study outcomes and limitations: The breadth and depth of Spike-specific TCRs increased once two AZD1222 doses had been given. It should be noted that donors were predominantly white British and more often female, and clonal diversity was possibly underestimated.

With respect to this clone: Its specificity is not known.

Generated by immunoSEQ multiplex PCR, the TCRdb table keeps only in-frame clones and is missing some. Of about 150,000 clones listed, more than 85% are singletons. The chain joins TRBV4-1 to TRBJ2-1; D is unclear. The source material was peripheral blood, sampled 28 days after the second AZD1222 dose. This sequence was found in an adult who received the AZD1222 COVID-19 vaccine. The CDR3 region is CASSQFSRNEQFF. The CDR3 bases are TGCGCCAGCAGCCAATTCTCTAGGAATGAGCAGTTCTTC.